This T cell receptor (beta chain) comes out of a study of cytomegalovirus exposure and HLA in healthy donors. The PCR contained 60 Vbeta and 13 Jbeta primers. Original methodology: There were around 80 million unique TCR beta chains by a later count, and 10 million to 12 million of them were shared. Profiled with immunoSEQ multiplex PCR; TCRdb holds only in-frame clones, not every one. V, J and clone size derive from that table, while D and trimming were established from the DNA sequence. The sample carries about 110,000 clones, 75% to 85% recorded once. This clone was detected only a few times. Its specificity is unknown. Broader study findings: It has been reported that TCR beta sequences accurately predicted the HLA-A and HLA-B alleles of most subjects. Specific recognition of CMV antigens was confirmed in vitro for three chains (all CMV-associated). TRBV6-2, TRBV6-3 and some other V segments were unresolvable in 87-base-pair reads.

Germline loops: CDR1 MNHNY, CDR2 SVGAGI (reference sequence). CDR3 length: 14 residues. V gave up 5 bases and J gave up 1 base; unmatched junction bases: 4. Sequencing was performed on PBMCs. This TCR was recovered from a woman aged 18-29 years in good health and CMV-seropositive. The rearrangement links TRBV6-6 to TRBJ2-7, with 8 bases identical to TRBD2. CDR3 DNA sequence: TGTGCCAGCAGTCGCGAGCGGGAGTCCTACGAGCAGTACTTC. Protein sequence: CASSRERESYEQYF.